This TCR beta chain is from a study of beta chain features in type 1 diabetes. Study observations and caveats: Diminished insertions and augmented deletions at VDJ junctions characterized type 1 diabetes patients. Small HLA sub-analyses could not settle whether HLA shapes TCRB rearrangement.

Regarding this clone: Antigen: not known.

Isolated RNA was reverse transcribed in full, so expressed TCRB transcripts were sequenced. Clones were read by immunoSEQ multiplex PCR, and TCRdb kept only the in-frame ones, dropping some. The sample carries around 160,000 clones, roughly 53% recorded once. Sorting based on CD45RO/CCR7/CD25/CD127/CD95/CD27 separated CD4+ naive, central memory, regulatory and stem cell-like memory cells. The source is a man younger than 35 in good health. Sequenced sample: Tregs from blood.

As DNA, the CDR3 is TGTGCCAGCAGCTTCCGAGTAGATACGCAGTATTTT. Translation gives CASSFRVDTQYF. V usage is TRBV7-9 and J usage is TRBJ2-3; no definite D call. The CDR3 is 12 residues long. Germline V gives CDR1 SEHNR, CDR2 FQNEAQ (reference sequence). Trimming left V 3 bases short and J 5 bases short, with 6 bases between.